This entry lists 15 T cell receptor beta chains sequenced from one sample in a study of CD8 T cells in Susac syndrome. Reverse transcription of about 0.45 to 1 ug RNA was performed with random hexamers. Via MiXCR, TCRdb re-called the immunoSEQ multiplex PCR reads, giving one row per CDR3 protein. The sample carries approximately 70,000 distinct CDR3 sequences, under 96% recorded once. Sequencing was performed on CD4+ T cells from PBMCs. The receptors shown here come from a human donor with multiple sclerosis.

The J gene is TRBJ1-1, the V gene TRBV10-3; the D gene is possibly TRBD1 (5 bases). CDR3 size: 12 residues. V lost 10 bases and J lost 5, with 14 bases in between. Germline CDR1 and CDR2: ENHRY and SYGVKD. The CDR3 reads CATTRGETEAFF. CDR3 in DNA: TGTGCCACGACGCGGGGGGAAACTGAAGCTTTCTTT.

In its sample, this clonotype was seen once. The J gene is TRBJ2-1, the V gene TRBV6-2 or TRBV6-3, with a weak D call TRBD2 (7 bases). The ends were cut back, 8 bases at V and 8 bases at J, with 19 bases in the middle. Germline V gene data show CDR1 as MNHEY and CDR2 as SVGEGT. The CDR3 has 14 residues. CDR3 in amino acids: CASSTRRGADEQFF. The CDR3 bases are TGTGCCAGCTCTACCCGCCGGGGGGCCGATGAGCAGTTCTTC.

The chain joins TRBV19 to TRBJ2-3; the D gene is possibly TRBD2 (5 bases). CDR3 length: 15 residues. The V gene's germline CDR1 is LNHDA and CDR2 SQIVND (reference sequence). Trimming pared 6 bases from V and 8 bases from J, leaving 21 bases between. The CDR3 DNA follows: TGTGCCAGTAGGGGAGCAGCGGCGTCCAGTGGTACGCAGTATTTT. Translated, it gives CASRGAAASSGTQYF.

The gene calls are TRBV2 and TRBJ2-3; D might be TRBD2 (6 bases). The CDR3 consists of 16 residues. Trimming stripped 5 bases from V and 0 bases from J, with 15 bases between. CDR1 and CDR2 (germline): SNHLY, FYNNEI. CDR3 in DNA: TGTGCCAGCAGTATCCGTGGAGGGGAAAGCACAGATACGCAGTATTTT. It translates to CASSIRGGESTDTQYF. Together with reference TRBV2 and TRBJ2-3, the CDR3 gives the full variable domain: EPEVTQTPSHQVTQMGQEVILRCVPISNHLYFYWYRQILGQKVEFLVSFYNNEISEKSEIFDDQFSVERPDGSNFTLKIRSTKLEDSAMYFCASSIRGGESTDTQYFGPGTRLTVL.

This clonotype was recorded once. The chain has TRBV7-8 and TRBJ1-5, with 8 bases identical to TRBD1. Unmatched junction bases numbered 10, after V lost 5 bases and J lost 4 bases. Germline V gene sequence: CDR1 SGHVS, CDR2 FQNEAQ. This CDR3 comprises 16 residues. CDR3 nucleotides: TGTGCCAGCAGCCAACGATCGGACAGGGTTAATCAGCCCCAGCATTTT. This sequence encodes CASSQRSDRVNQPQHF.

The chain couples TRBV30 to TRBJ2-3; 7 bases align to TRBD2. From germline, CDR1 is GTSNPN and CDR2 SVGIG (reference sequence). V lost 0 bases and J lost 7; bases outside the gene matches: 7. This CDR3 comprises 14 residues. In DNA, the CDR3 is TGTGCCTGGAGTGTACCGGGGGGTCCGAATACGCAGTATTTT. Translating gives CAWSVPGGPNTQYF.

The chain couples TRBV25-1 to TRBJ2-3, with TRBD2 matching 9 bases. J gave up 2 bases and V 1 base, and 7 bases lay outside the gene matches. This CDR3 contains 17 residues. Per the germline V gene, CDR1 is MGHDK and CDR2 is SYGVNS. CDR3: CASSESPLAGNTDTQYF. The CDR3 nucleotides are TGTGCCAGCAGTGAATCCCCGCTAGCGGGGAACACAGATACGCAGTATTTT.

This clonotype was seen once. The chain has TRBV7-9 and TRBJ1-5; D is ambiguous. Germline-derived CDR1 and CDR2 are SEHNR and FQNEAQ (reference sequence). The CDR3 totals 13 residues. Trimming took 5 bases from V and 9 from J, leaving 14 bases between them. As DNA, the CDR3 is TGTGCCAGCAGCCGCCGCGGCCCGGTGCCCCAGCATTTT. Translating it yields CASSRRGPVPQHF.

J is TRBJ1-5 and V is TRBV29-1, with 7 bases that match TRBD1. The CDR3 runs to 14 residues. The germline CDR1 and CDR2 sequences are SQVTM and ANQGSEA. V was clipped by 7 bases and J by 5 bases; unmatched bases: 11. The CDR3 bases are TGCAGCGCAGTCCTCGTTCAGGGGGATCAGCCCCAGCATTTT. Protein product: CSAVLVQGDQPQHF.

V gene TRBV3-1 combines with J gene TRBJ1-4; weak D call: TRBD1 (6 bases). This CDR3 has 14 residues. Trimming stripped 4 bases from V and 8 bases from J, with 14 bases between. CDR1 is LGHDT, CDR2 YNNKEL, per germline (reference sequence). The CDR3 loop is CASSPMGASEKLFF. CDR3 DNA: TGTGCCAGCAGCCCAATGGGGGCCAGCGAAAAACTGTTTTTT.

This sequence joins TRBV3-1 and TRBJ1-3, with 7 positions matching TRBD1. The junction had 3 bases not matched to a gene; V was cut back by 4 bases and J by 0 bases. Germline V lookup: CDR1 LGHDT, CDR2 YNNKEL (reference sequence). This CDR3 contains 15 residues. CDR3 bases: TGTGCCAGCAGCCCTTGGGACAGCTCTGGAAACACCATATATTTT. It is translated as CASSPWDSSGNTIYF. The full variable domain, with the rest looked up from reference TRBV3-1 and TRBJ1-3, is DTAVSQTPKYLVTQMGNDKSIKCEQNLGHDTMYWYKQDSKKFLKIMFSYNNKELIINETVPNRFSPKSPDKAHLNLHINSLELGDSAVYFCASSPWDSSGNTIYFGEGSWLTVV.

The chain couples TRBV7-2 to TRBJ1-5, with TRBD1 identical over 8 bases. Trimming removed 1 base from V and 9 bases from J; junction bases left unmatched: 17. Germline CDR1 is SGHTA and CDR2 is FQGNSA. The CDR3 length is 18 residues. CDR3: CASSLDRDRRFGWWPQHF. CDR3 bases: TGTGCCAGCAGCTTAGATCGGGACAGGAGGTTCGGGTGGTGGCCCCAGCATTTT.

This clonotype was found once. CDR3 nucleotides: TGTGCCAGCAGCTTGGGGTTCCAGGAAGGATCCGGGGAGCTGTTTTTT. Its translation is CASSLGFQEGSGELFF. The rearrangement joins TRBV5-6 to TRBJ2-2; D is unresolved. Trimming took 0 bases from V and 6 from J, leaving 15 bases between them. This CDR3 contains 16 residues. Germline-derived CDR1 and CDR2 are SGHDT and YYEEEE.

This rearrangement joins TRBV29-1 to TRBJ1-1; tentative D call: TRBD1 (6 bases). Germline values: CDR1 SQVTM, CDR2 ANQGSEA. The V end lost 4 bases, the J end lost 4 bases, and 7 bases lay between the germline ends. The CDR3 is 11 amino acids. CDR3 DNA: TGCAGCGTTGTAGGGGGCACTGAAGCTTTCTTT. This codes for CSVVGGTEAFF. Full variable domain (outside the CDR3, taken from reference TRBV29-1 and TRBJ1-1): SAVISQKPSRDICQRGTSLTIQCQVDSQVTMMFWYRQQPGQSLTLIATANQGSEATYESGFVIDKFPISRPNLTFSTLTVSNMSPEDSSIYLCSVVGGTEAFFGQGTRLTVV.

This chain uses TRBV4-2 with TRBJ2-3; 7 bases align to TRBD2. Germline CDR1 reads LGHNA; CDR2 reads YNFKEQ. This CDR3 contains 16 residues. Losses at the gene ends were 2 bases for V and 2 bases for J; bases not matched to a gene: 7. The CDR3 region has the DNA TGTGCCAGCAGCCAACCCCGCGGGGGATTCACAGATACGCAGTATTTT. Its protein is CASSQPRGGFTDTQYF.